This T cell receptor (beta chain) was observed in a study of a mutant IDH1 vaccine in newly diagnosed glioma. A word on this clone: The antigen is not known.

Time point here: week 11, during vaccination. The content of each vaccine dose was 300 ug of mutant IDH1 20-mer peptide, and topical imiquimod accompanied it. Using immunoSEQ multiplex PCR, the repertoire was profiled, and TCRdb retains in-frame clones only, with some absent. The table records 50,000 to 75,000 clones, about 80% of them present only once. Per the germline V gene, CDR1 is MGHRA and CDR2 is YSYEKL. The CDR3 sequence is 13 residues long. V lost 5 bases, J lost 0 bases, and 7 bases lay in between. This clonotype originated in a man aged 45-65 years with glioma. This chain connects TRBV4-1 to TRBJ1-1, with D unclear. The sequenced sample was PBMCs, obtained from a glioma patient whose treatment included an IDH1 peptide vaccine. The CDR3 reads CASSRTVNTEAFF. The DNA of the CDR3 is TGCGCCAGCAGCAGGACGGTGAACACTGAAGCTTTCTTT.